One and the same sample provided the 32 T cell receptor beta chains below, sequenced in a study of T cells in Graves' hyperthyroidism and ophthalmopathy. TCR beta CDR3 region amplification was performed from RNA transcripts. TCR CDR3 regions were first amplified by RT-PCR with HTBI primers. TCRdb used MiXCR to reprocess the multiplex PCR reads, holding one entry per CDR3 protein. The sample lists 300,000 or so distinct CDR3 sequences, around 15% seen once, with 55% to 60% in the top ten. Material for sequencing was blood. The receptors here all came from a woman aged 55 to 70 with Graves' ophthalmopathy.

The chain links TRBV5-6 to TRBJ1-5; maybe TRBD1 (5 bases). Trimming removed 3 bases at V and 4 bases at J, with 14 bases between. CDR3 size: 15 residues. Germline V gives CDR1 SGHDT, CDR2 YYEEEE. The CDR3 spells CASSWSRDLNQPQHF. CDR3 nucleotide sequence: TGTGCCAGCAGCTGGTCCCGGGACCTTAATCAGCCCCAGCATTTT.

The gene calls are TRBV3-1 and TRBJ2-3; TRBD1 aligns across 7 bases. V shed 3 bases, J shed 9 bases, and the junction held 9 bases outside the gene matches. CDR3 length: 14 amino acids. The germline gives CDR1 LGHDT, CDR2 YNNKEL (reference sequence). The CDR3 DNA is TGTGCCAGCAGCCACCGACAGGGAAGGGGCACGCAGTATTTT. It codes for CASSHRQGRGTQYF.

This clonotype appeared many times. CDR3 bases: TGTGCCAGCAGTTCCACCTGGGACGGCAGACGACTAGAAGCTTTCTTT. Its protein product is CASSSTWDGRRLEAFF. This chain links TRBV27 with TRBJ1-1; a weak D match, TRBD1 (5 bases). This CDR3 is 16 amino acids long. V lost 4 bases, J lost 8 bases, and 23 bases lay in between. The germline gives CDR1 MNHEY, CDR2 SMNVEV (reference sequence).

In this sample, this clonotype turned up a few times. The genes are TRBV6-1 and TRBJ1-5; D is unresolved. The length of the CDR3 is 14 residues. V was cut by 5 bases and J by 0 bases, with 8 bases left in between. CDR1 is MNHNS and CDR2 is SASEGT in the germline V gene. CDR3 DNA sequence: TGTGCCAGCAGTAACAGCGATAGCAATCAGCCCCAGCATTTT. Residues: CASSNSDSNQPQHF.

This clonotype occurred many times. The chain has TRBV7-2 and TRBJ1-2, with TRBD1 as a possible D gene (6 bases). With 5 bases removed from V and 8 bases from J, the gap between germline ends came to 21 bases. CDR1 and CDR2 from the germline V gene are SGHTA and FQGNSA. CDR3 length: 15 residues. CDR3: CASSSNREEPGGYTF. The CDR3 DNA reads as TGTGCCAGCAGCAGCAACAGGGAAGAGCCCGGGGGCTACACCTTC.

At least ten counts were recorded for this clonotype. The chain carries TRBV11-2 and TRBJ2-1, with 7 bases lining up with TRBD2. CDR1 SGHAT and CDR2 FQNNGV come from the germline V gene. The CDR3 spans 18 residues. V lost 5 bases to trimming and J lost 0 bases; unmatched junction nucleotides: 13. The CDR3 reads CASSPGLAVGHSYNEQFF. The CDR3 DNA reads as TGTGCCAGCAGCCCCGGGCTAGCGGTAGGTCACTCCTACAATGAGCAGTTCTTC.

This clonotype was counted ten times or more. The genes are TRBV12-3 or TRBV12-4 and TRBJ1-5; TRBD1 is a possible D gene (5 bases). The CDR3 contains 15 residues. The V and J ends lost 6 bases and 11 bases respectively, with 23 bases between them. CDR3 nucleotides: TGTGCCAGCAGGGGCCGGGACTCACGCATGGTGACCCAGCATTTT. As protein: CASRGRDSRMVTQHF.

In this sample, this clonotype turned up many times. The rearrangement joins TRBV7-2 to TRBJ1-2; 10 nucleotides agree with TRBD1. The CDR3 has 19 amino acids. CDR1 SGHTA and CDR2 FQGNSA come from the germline V gene. After removal of 1 base from V and 8 bases from J, the junction contained 19 bases not matched to a gene. CDR3 loop: CASSLVFGVLTGGTEGYTF. In DNA form, the CDR3 reads TGTGCCAGCAGCTTAGTTTTTGGCGTTTTGACAGGGGGCACGGAGGGCTACACCTTC.

Ten or more counts support this clonotype. V and J are TRBV5-1 and TRBJ2-2, with D tentatively TRBD1 (6 bases). CDR1 is SGHRS, CDR2 YFSETQ, per germline. The CDR3 totals 15 residues. Trimming left V 0 bases short and J 0 bases short, with 6 bases between. This CDR3 reads CASSLDRANTGELFF. For the CDR3, the DNA is TGCGCCAGCAGCTTGGACAGGGCGAACACCGGGGAGCTGTTTTTT.

This clonotype was recorded at least ten times. CDR3 sequence (DNA): TGTGCCAGCAGCTTAGATGGGGAGGCGACCTATAATTCACCCCTCCACTTT. It codes for CASSLDGEATYNSPLHF. The rearrangement links TRBV11-2 to TRBJ1-6; unclear D gene. V shed 0 bases and J shed 2 bases, with 11 bases lying between them. Per the germline V gene, CDR1 is SGHAT and CDR2 is FQNNGV. The length of the CDR3 is 17 residues.

There are many counts of this clonotype. Its ends do not fully match the called genes, so a read error is possible. The chain couples TRBV7-7 to TRBJ2-1, with D possibly matching TRBD2 (6 bases). The CDR3 sequence is 13 residues long. Germline V gene lookup returns CDR1 SSHAT and CDR2 FNYEAQ (reference sequence). The CDR3 reads CASSPAGNNEQFF. The CDR3 DNA is TGTGCTAGCAGCCCAGCGGGCAACAATGAGCAGTTCTTC.

V and J are TRBV7-8 and TRBJ1-1; no firm D call. Germline V gene lookup returns CDR1 SGHVS and CDR2 FQNEAQ. Trimming took off 1 base at V and 1 base at J, with 10 bases between the two ends. This CDR3 is 15 amino acids long. CDR3 in DNA: TGTGCCAGCAGCTTAGGAGGGCCAGGGAACACTGAAGCTTTCTTT. Translation gives CASSLGGPGNTEAFF.

This clonotype was recorded at least ten times. The chain combines TRBV11-3 with TRBJ2-2; D is unclear. Germline V gene data show CDR1 as SGHNT and CDR2 as YENEEA. The length of the CDR3 is 14 residues. V lost 5 bases, J lost 4 bases, and 11 bases lay in between. Here the CDR3 reads CASSPARGTGELFF. The CDR3 nucleotides are TGTGCCAGCAGCCCAGCCCGCGGCACCGGGGAGCTGTTTTTT.

V usage is TRBV28 and J usage is TRBJ1-4, with D possibly matching TRBD1 (5 bases). This CDR3 region has 14 residues. In germline, CDR1 is MDHEN, CDR2 SYDVKM. The V gene lost 7 bases and the J gene lost 8 bases, with 17 bases spanning the gap. The CDR3 DNA reads TGTGCCAGCACCTCCCCGCAGGGAGGGGAAAAACTGTTTTTT. It encodes CASTSPQGGEKLFF.

The sample holds many counts of this clonotype. The rearrangement links TRBV27 to TRBJ2-1; D ambiguous. The V end lost 2 bases, the J end lost 3 bases, and 5 bases lay between the germline ends. The CDR3 is 13 amino acids. Germline V gene data show CDR1 as MNHEY and CDR2 as SMNVEV (reference sequence). The CDR3 loop reads CASSLEFYNEQFF. The DNA for the CDR3 is TGTGCCAGCAGTTTAGAATTCTACAATGAGCAGTTCTTC.

This clonotype was found many times. The CDR3 spells CASNLGGGQETQYF. The CDR3 nucleotides read TGTGCCAGCAACCTAGGGGGAGGTCAAGAGACCCAGTACTTC. The chain uses TRBV11-2 and TRBJ2-5; the D gene could be TRBD1 or TRBD2 (6 bases each). The CDR3 runs to 14 residues. Between the trimmed V and J ends, which lost 7 bases and 2 bases, there was a span of 14 bases. CDR1 is SGHAT and CDR2 is FQNNGV in the germline V gene.

With respect to this clonotype: This may stem from a read error, because a much larger clone lies one nucleotide away. This rearrangement joins TRBV7-9 to TRBJ1-1; no firm D call. This CDR3 has 13 amino acids. The germline V gene has CDR1 SEHNR and CDR2 FQNEAQ (reference sequence). CDR3 sequence (DNA): TGTGCCAGCAGCTTCATGGGGAACACTGAATCTTTCTTT. Protein: CASSFMGNTESFF.

This clonotype has ten or more counts. The rearrangement joins TRBV7-9 to TRBJ2-7; TRBD2 agrees at 16 bases. This CDR3 region has 17 residues. The ends lost 5 bases at V and 5 bases at J; junction bases unmatched: 9. Germline CDR1 SEHNR, CDR2 FQNEAQ (reference sequence). CDR3 nucleotide sequence: TGTGCCAGCAGCCGAACGGGGACTAGCGGGAGGGACGACGAGCAGTACTTC. The encoded protein is CASSRTGTSGRDDEQYF.

V is TRBV10-3 and J is TRBJ1-1; 7 bases line up with TRBD1. Germline V lookup: CDR1 ENHRY, CDR2 SYGVKD. J gave up 0 bases and V 7 bases, and 8 bases lay outside the gene matches. This CDR3 is 15 amino acids long. CDR3 protein: CAIKHKDRVNTEAFF. The CDR3 DNA reads as TGTGCCATCAAGCATAAAGACAGGGTGAACACTGAAGCTTTCTTT.

This clonotype was seen a handful of times. The rearrangement joins TRBV7-2 to TRBJ1-2; possible D gene TRBD1, 5 bases. V was cut by 5 bases and J by 2 bases, with 18 bases left in between. This CDR3 is 16 amino acids long. Looked up from germline, CDR1 is SGHTA and CDR2 is FQGNSA. CDR3 bases: TGTGCCAGCAGCCCAGAACCCGGACAACTAAACTATGGCTACACCTTC. This codes for CASSPEPGQLNYGYTF.

Here the CDR3 reads CASSFSWTGKSTEAFF. The CDR3 DNA reads as TGTGCCAGCAGCTTCTCCTGGACAGGGAAAAGCACTGAAGCTTTCTTT. The V gene is TRBV5-8, the J gene TRBJ1-1; 8 positions match TRBD1. The V gene's germline CDR1 is SGHTS and CDR2 YDEGEE. CDR3 length: 16 residues. J lost 4 bases, V lost 2 bases, and 10 bases had no gene match.

This clonotype was recorded at least ten times. The chain employs TRBV6-1 and TRBJ1-6; 8 bases are a match to TRBD1. V trimming: 0 bases; J trimming: 10 bases; junction bases outside the gene matches: 5. Germline CDR1 reads MNHNS; CDR2 reads SASEGT. CDR3 length: 15 residues. In DNA form, the CDR3 reads TGTGCCAGCAGTGAAGCGCGCAGGGGGCGATCACCCCTCCACTTT. This sequence encodes CASSEARRGRSPLHF.

This rearrangement joins TRBV4-2 to TRBJ2-3, with 7 bases matching TRBD2. Per germline, CDR1 LGHNA and CDR2 YNFKEQ. V shed 0 bases and J 6 bases; nucleotides not matched to a gene: 15. This CDR3 contains 18 residues. CDR3 in DNA: TGTGCCAGCAGCCAAGATGGTTCGGCTGGCGGGAGAGGTGATACGCAGTATTTT. Protein: CASSQDGSAGGRGDTQYF.

The chain links TRBV5-8 to TRBJ2-2; unclear D gene. CDR1 and CDR2 from the germline V gene are SGHTS and YDEGEE. V lost 0 bases and J 1 base, leaving 13 bases between the germline ends. The CDR3 loop spans 17 amino acids. DNA for the CDR3: TGTGCCAGCAGCTTGGGGGCCAGATCTGGGAACACCGGGGAGCTGTTTTTT. It yields the protein CASSLGARSGNTGELFF.

The chain uses TRBV5-1 and TRBJ2-7; no reliable D call. The CDR3 contains 14 residues. Germline-derived CDR1 and CDR2 are SGHRS and YFSETQ. V was shortened by 3 bases and J by 3 bases, with 13 bases between the two germline ends. The CDR3 loop reads CASSYSARLYEQYF. In DNA form, the CDR3 reads TGCGCCAGCAGCTACTCCGCTAGGCTCTACGAGCAGTACTTC.

This clonotype was seen many times. V gene TRBV6-2 or TRBV6-3 combines with J gene TRBJ1-1, with 10 bases fitting TRBD1. Germline CDR1 MNHEY, CDR2 SVGEGT. With V trimmed by 0 bases and J by 1 base, 2 bases remained unmatched. This CDR3 region has 16 residues. The CDR3 coding sequence is TGTGCCAGCAGTTACTCAAGGACAGGGGGGAACACTGAAGCTTTCTTT. Translation gives CASSYSRTGGNTEAFF.

This clonotype turned up a few times. The chain recombines TRBV20-1 with TRBJ2-7; the D call may be TRBD1 or TRBD2 (5 bases each). The ends were cut back, 0 bases at V and 5 bases at J, with 11 bases in the middle. This CDR3 region has 13 residues. In germline, CDR1 is DFQATT, CDR2 SNEGSKA (reference sequence). CDR3 sequence (DNA): TGCAGTGCTAGAGATGCCCAGGGACACGAGCAGTACTTC. As protein: CSARDAQGHEQYF.

In its sample, this clonotype was seen a few times. This chain joins TRBV19 and TRBJ2-3, with 8 bases lining up with TRBD1. This CDR3 contains 13 residues. V lost 7 bases and J lost 3; bases outside the gene matches: 3. Germline V lookup: CDR1 LNHDA, CDR2 SQIVND (reference sequence). The CDR3 sequence is CASTGTGTDTQYF. In nucleotides, the CDR3 is TGTGCCAGTACAGGGACAGGAACAGATACGCAGTATTTT.

This clonotype was found many times. The chain combines TRBV3-1 with TRBJ2-1, with D maybe TRBD1 (5 bases). Trimming shortened V by 1 base and J by 12 bases, and 13 bases separated the two germline ends. The CDR3 extends over 13 amino acids. Germline CDR1 and CDR2: LGHDT and YNNKEL (reference sequence). CDR3 bases: TGTGCCAGCAGCCAAGGCAGGGATAGGGTGCAGTTCTTC. It yields the protein CASSQGRDRVQFF.

This clonotype was picked up many times. The chain has TRBV3-1 and TRBJ1-1, with TRBD1 matching over 7 bases. The CDR3 runs to 15 residues. J gave up 4 bases and V 1 base, and 6 bases lay outside the gene matches. Germline CDR1 LGHDT, CDR2 YNNKEL (reference sequence). The CDR3 sequence: CASSQATGVGTEAFF. The CDR3 DNA sequence: TGTGCCAGCAGCCAAGCTACAGGGGTGGGCACTGAAGCTTTCTTT.

The table lists this clonotype with many counts. The rearrangement links TRBV28 to TRBJ1-6, with TRBD1 matching over 9 bases. The J segment lost 8 bases and the V segment lost 5 bases, leaving 10 bases of the junction unmatched. This CDR3 comprises 16 residues. In germline, CDR1 is MDHEN, CDR2 SYDVKM. The DNA for the CDR3 is TGTGCCAGCAGTAACAGAGCCTGGACAGGGGATTCACCCCTCCACTTT. Its translation is CASSNRAWTGDSPLHF.

Many counts were recorded for this clonotype. J is TRBJ2-5 and V is TRBV27; 10 bases align to TRBD1. Trimming removed 6 bases from V and 3 bases from J; junction bases left unmatched: 7. The germline V gene encodes CDR1 MNHEY and CDR2 SMNVEV (reference sequence). There are 15 residues in the CDR3. CDR3: CASSRRTGGKETQYF. The CDR3 nucleotides read TGTGCCAGCAGCCGGAGGACAGGGGGAAAAGAGACCCAGTACTTC.